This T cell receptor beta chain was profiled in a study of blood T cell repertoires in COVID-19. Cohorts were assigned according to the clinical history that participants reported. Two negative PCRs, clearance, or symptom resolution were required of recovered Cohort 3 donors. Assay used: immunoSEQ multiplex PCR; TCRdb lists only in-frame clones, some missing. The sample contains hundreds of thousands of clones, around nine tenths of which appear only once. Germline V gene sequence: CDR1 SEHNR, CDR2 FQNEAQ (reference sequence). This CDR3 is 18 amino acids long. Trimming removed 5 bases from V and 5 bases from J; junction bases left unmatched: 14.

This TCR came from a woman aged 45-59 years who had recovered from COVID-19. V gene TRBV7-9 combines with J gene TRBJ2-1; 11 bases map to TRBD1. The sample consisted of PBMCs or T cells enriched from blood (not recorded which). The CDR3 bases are TGTGCCAGCAGCCCCTTTTACTACCGGGACAGGGGGAACAATGAGCAGTTCTTC. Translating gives CASSPFYYRDRGNNEQFF.